What follows are 32 T cell receptor beta chains derived from one specimen sequenced in a study of OX40 agonist ivuxolimab in advanced cancers. Sequencing used immunoSEQ multiplex PCR; TCRdb keeps in-frame clones, though not all of them. The sample includes 75,000 to 100,000 clones, roughly 90% of them seen just once. The source was CD4+ or CD8+ T cells sorted from blood, collected in a trial of the OX40 agonist ivuxolimab. These receptors were collected from an adult with an advanced solid tumor such as melanoma, head and neck, liver or kidney cancer.

The sample holds one count of this clone. This sequence joins TRBV13 and TRBJ2-3, with D maybe TRBD1 (5 bases). V was cut by 5 bases and J by 4 bases, with 13 bases left in between. The V gene's germline CDR1 is PRHDT and CDR2 FYEKMQ (reference sequence). The CDR3 covers 14 residues. CDR3 loop: CASSILQGADTQYF. In nucleotides, the CDR3 is TGTGCCAGCAGCATACTCCAGGGCGCAGATACGCAGTATTTT.

Only one count was recorded for this clone. The V and J genes are TRBV29-1 and TRBJ1-2; D is uncertain. Germline CDR1 reads SQVTM; CDR2 reads ANQGSEA. The V end lost 6 bases, the J end lost 8 bases, and 16 bases lay between the germline ends. This CDR3 is built from 12 residues. CDR3 residues: CSVLNAAGGYTF. CDR3 bases: TGCAGCGTATTAAACGCCGCCGGAGGCTACACCTTC. The entire variable domain, with the rest obtained from reference TRBV29-1 and TRBJ1-2, is as follows: SAVISQKPSRDICQRGTSLTIQCQVDSQVTMMFWYRQQPGQSLTLIATANQGSEATYESGFVIDKFPISRPNLTFSTLTVSNMSPEDSSIYLCSVLNAAGGYTFGSGTRLTVV.

The J gene is TRBJ1-2, the V gene TRBV2, with D unclear. V lost 3 bases and J 8 bases, leaving 10 bases between the germline ends. Germline CDR1 reads SNHLY; CDR2 reads FYNNEI. This CDR3 is built from 12 residues. The CDR3 region is CASSDSGWGYTF. The CDR3 DNA follows: TGTGCCAGCAGTGACTCGGGTTGGGGCTACACCTTC.

The genes are TRBV5-6 and TRBJ2-7, with TRBD2 matching 7 bases. CDR3 length: 16 amino acids. V shed 1 base, J shed 0 bases, and the junction held 7 bases outside the gene matches. Per germline, CDR1 SGHDT and CDR2 YYEEEE. CDR3 loop: CASSLRGLSPSYEQYF. DNA for the CDR3: TGTGCCAGCAGCTTGAGGGGACTATCCCCCTCCTACGAGCAGTACTTC.

The J gene is TRBJ2-5, the V gene TRBV27; D not certain. Germline loops: CDR1 MNHEY, CDR2 SMNVEV (reference sequence). Deletions cut 5 bases from V and 0 bases from J, with 13 bases between. The CDR3 is 15 residues long. The chain's CDR3 is CASSPMPGNQETQYF. The CDR3 DNA follows: TGTGCCAGCAGTCCGATGCCGGGCAACCAAGAGACCCAGTACTTC.

The V gene is TRBV5-6, the J gene TRBJ1-1, with D maybe TRBD1 (6 bases). Germline V lookup: CDR1 SGHDT, CDR2 YYEEEE. The CDR3 has 14 amino acids. Trimming removed 2 bases from V and 4 bases from J, with 12 bases in between. CDR3: CASSFGGGGTEAFF. The CDR3 DNA sequence: TGTGCCAGCAGCTTCGGGGGAGGGGGCACTGAAGCTTTCTTT.

The chain recombines TRBV27 with TRBJ1-6; D remains unclear. The length of the CDR3 is 17 residues. Germline V gene sequence: CDR1 MNHEY, CDR2 SMNVEV (reference sequence). V was pared by 6 bases and J by 3 bases, with 18 bases between. CDR3 DNA sequence: TGTGCCAGCAGACCGCCCCGGGCGTCGTTCTATAATTCACCCCTCCACTTT. Translating it yields CASRPPRASFYNSPLHF.

The rearrangement uses TRBV27 and TRBJ1-4; 8 bases fit TRBD1. Germline V gives CDR1 MNHEY, CDR2 SMNVEV (reference sequence). CDR3 length: 15 amino acids. The V gene end was trimmed by 5 bases and the J gene end by 7 bases; junction bases not matched to a gene: 9. The CDR3 sequence is CASSLYRGSGEKLFF. The CDR3 DNA follows: TGTGCCAGCAGTCTCTACAGGGGGTCCGGTGAAAAACTGTTTTTT.

This clone was picked up one time. The chain carries TRBV10-1 and TRBJ2-1; D may be TRBD2 (5 bases). CDR3 length: 15 residues. Trimming cost V 2 bases and J 5 bases, with 13 bases left between them. Germline assignment: CDR1 WNHNN and CDR2 SYGVQD (reference sequence). In DNA form, the CDR3 reads TGCGCCAGCAGTGAGAACCTAGCTTCTAACAATGAGCAGTTCTTC. Translation gives CASSENLASNNEQFF.

The CDR3 DNA is TGTGCCACCAGACCGGGACTTAAGGGCGAGCAGTACTTC. Translating it yields CATRPGLKGEQYF. The J gene is TRBJ2-5, the V gene TRBV15, with D tentatively TRBD2 (6 bases). The end of the DNA is better explained by TRBJ2-7, so the J call may be wrong. Germline V gene sequence: CDR1 LNHNV, CDR2 YYDKDF (reference sequence). There are 13 residues in the CDR3.

The genes are TRBV27 and TRBJ2-1; 7 nucleotides match TRBD1. This CDR3 has 17 amino acids. Germline assignment: CDR1 MNHEY and CDR2 SMNVEV (reference sequence). J gave up 11 bases and V 5 bases, and 21 bases lay outside the gene matches. The CDR3 DNA reads TGTGCCAGCAGTCCGACCCGTGGACAGGTTGGCTCAAAGAAGCAGTTCTTC. Its protein product is CASSPTRGQVGSKKQFF.

This clone was seen only once. This chain connects TRBV9 to TRBJ2-2; the match to TRBD1 covers 8 bases. Germline V gene lookup returns CDR1 SGDLS and CDR2 YYNGEE. This CDR3 contains 17 residues. V lost 0 bases and J lost 3; bases outside the gene matches: 7. The CDR3 loop is CASSVDIQGGYTGELFF. The CDR3 nucleotides are TGTGCCAGCAGCGTAGACATACAGGGGGGATACACCGGGGAGCTGTTTTTT.

The V and J genes are TRBV7-8 and TRBJ2-7, with a weak D call TRBD2 (5 bases). The germline V gene encodes CDR1 SGHVS and CDR2 FQNEAQ. The V end lost 5 bases, the J end lost 2 bases, and 10 bases lay between the germline ends. The CDR3 spans 13 residues. CDR3 sequence (DNA): TGTGCCAGCAGCCCTCGAGGGACCTACGAGCAGTACTTC. Protein product: CASSPRGTYEQYF. The whole variable domain, filled in from reference TRBV7-8 and TRBJ2-7, reads GAGVSQSPRYKVAKRGQDVALRCDPISGHVSLFWYQQALGQGPEFLTYFQNEAQLDKSGLPSDRFFAERPEGSVSTLKIQRTQQEDSAVYLCASSPRGTYEQYFGPGTRLTVT.

V gene TRBV2 combines with J gene TRBJ2-5; 16 nucleotides align to TRBD2. The germline CDR1 and CDR2 sequences are SNHLY and FYNNEI. V shed 6 bases, J shed 4 bases, and the junction held 14 bases outside the gene matches. The CDR3 consists of 19 residues. The CDR3 region has the DNA TGTGCCAGCAGCCCATTTGGGACTAGCGGGAGGGCCGCGGGAGAGACCCAGTACTTC. Its translation is CASSPFGTSGRAAGETQYF.

The chain links TRBV7-6 to TRBJ1-1; D is uncertain. From germline, CDR1 is SGHVS and CDR2 FNYEAQ. Trimming cost V 3 bases and J 6 bases, with 5 bases left between them. The CDR3 extends over 11 amino acids. This CDR3 reads CASSFGSEAFF. For the CDR3, the DNA is TGTGCCAGCAGCTTTGGGTCTGAAGCTTTCTTT.

The chain uses TRBV9 and TRBJ2-5; D may match TRBD1 or TRBD2 (6 bases each). Trimming removed 4 bases from V and 1 base from J, with 11 bases in between. This CDR3 is built from 14 residues. CDR1 and CDR2 from the germline V gene are SGDLS and YYNGEE. In DNA, the CDR3 is TGTGCCAGCAGCCCTGAGGGGGGCCAAGAGACCCAGTACTTC. It translates to CASSPEGGQETQYF.

This clone was recorded once. The CDR3 coding sequence is TGTGCCAGCAGCTTAACGGGGCTAGGAAGCGGGAGCTCCTACAATGAGCAGTTCTTC. It encodes CASSLTGLGSGSSYNEQFF. The chain links TRBV7-2 to TRBJ2-1, with 8 nucleotides matching TRBD2. Trimming removed 2 bases from V and 0 bases from J; junction bases left unmatched: 12. CDR3 length: 19 residues. Germline lookup yields CDR1 SGHTA and CDR2 FQGNSA.

CDR3 coding DNA: TGCAGCGTTGAAGATGAACGGGCCTACGAGCAGTACTTC. Translated: CSVEDERAYEQYF. The chain joins TRBV29-1 to TRBJ2-7; D unclear. V was cut by 0 bases and J by 2 bases, with 8 bases left in between. The CDR3 loop spans 13 amino acids. Germline assignment: CDR1 SQVTM and CDR2 ANQGSEA.

J is TRBJ2-3 and V is TRBV21-1; the D call of TRBD2 is as the table states it, not checked on the DNA. TRBV21-1 is listed as a pseudogene. The CDR3 runs to 16 residues. This CDR3 is CASSKGLAASTDTQYF. CDR3 nucleotide sequence: TGTGCCAGCAGCAAGGGCCTAGCGGCTAGCACAGATACGCAGTATTTT.

J is TRBJ2-7 and V is TRBV5-6, with D maybe TRBD1 (6 bases). CDR3 length equals 13 residues. The V gene's germline CDR1 is SGHDT and CDR2 YYEEEE. Trimming stripped 4 bases from V and 0 bases from J, with 8 bases between. CDR3 in amino acids: CASSLGHSYEQYF. The CDR3 DNA is TGTGCCAGCAGCCTGGGACACTCCTACGAGCAGTACTTC.

The chain is built from TRBV15 and TRBJ1-1; D call uncertain. CDR3 length: 13 amino acids. V was shortened by 3 bases and J by 3 bases, with 8 bases between the two germline ends. Germline V gives CDR1 LNHNV, CDR2 YYDKDF (reference sequence). The CDR3 DNA sequence: TGTGCCACCAGCAGTTCGACTTACACTGAAGCTTTCTTT. Amino acids: CATSSSTYTEAFF. Looking up the rest from reference TRBV15 and TRBJ1-1 gives the full variable domain: DAMVIQNPRYQVTQFGKPVTLSCSQTLNHNVMYWYQQKSSQAPKLLFHYYDKDFNNEADTPDNFQSRRPNTSFCFLDIRSPGLGDTAMYLCATSSSTYTEAFFGQGTRLTVV.

The chain links TRBV4-1 to TRBJ1-5, with a possible D match to TRBD1 (5 bases). Per germline, CDR1 MGHRA and CDR2 YSYEKL. The V and J ends lost 6 bases and 0 bases respectively, with 15 bases between them. CDR3 length: 16 residues. CDR3 nucleotides: TGCGCCAGCAGGCAACGGCTGACAGATAGCAATCAGCCCCAGCATTTT. Translated: CASRQRLTDSNQPQHF.

The chain carries TRBV5-1 and TRBJ2-5; 11 positions match TRBD1. The ends lost 4 bases at V and 5 bases at J; junction bases unmatched: 7. Germline V gives CDR1 SGHRS, CDR2 YFSETQ. This CDR3 has 15 amino acids. The CDR3 nucleotides are TGCGCCAGCAGCACCGGACAGGGGGCCTGGGAGACCCAGTACTTC. Its translation is CASSTGQGAWETQYF. The variable domain in full, with the rest retrieved from reference TRBV5-1 and TRBJ2-5, is KAGVTQTPRYLIKTRGQQVTLSCSPISGHRSVSWYQQTPGQGLQFLFEYFSETQRNKGNFPGRFSGRQFSNSRSEMNVSTLELGDSALYLCASSTGQGAWETQYFGPGTRLLVL.

This clone has only one observation. This chain joins TRBV19 and TRBJ2-1, with D perhaps TRBD2 (5 bases). Trimming shortened V by 6 bases and J by 10 bases, and 19 bases separated the two germline ends. CDR1 and CDR2 from the germline V gene are LNHDA and SQIVND (reference sequence). This CDR3 region has 14 residues. DNA for the CDR3: TGTGCCAGTAGATCTCGTCCCACTAGAGACGAGCAGTTCTTC. This encodes CASRSRPTRDEQFF.

The chain recombines TRBV30 with TRBJ2-1, with D possibly matching TRBD1 (5 bases). The CDR3 totals 13 residues. Trimming cost V 0 bases and J 4 bases, with 7 bases left between them. Germline CDR1 is GTSNPN and CDR2 is SVGIG (reference sequence). The CDR3 sequence: CAWSVDSYNEQFF. The CDR3 DNA reads as TGTGCCTGGAGTGTCGACAGTTACAATGAGCAGTTCTTC.

The chain uses TRBV1 and TRBJ2-1; the table's D call, TRBD2, was not checked against the DNA. TRBV1 is a listed pseudogene. The CDR3 loop spans 16 amino acids. CDR3 nucleotide sequence: TGCACCAGCAGCCAACTCGGTGGGACTAGCGGGAATGAGCAGTTCTTC. Translating gives CTSSQLGGTSGNEQFF.

This sequence joins TRBV2 and TRBJ1-5, with 7 nucleotides matching TRBD1. Germline CDR1 SNHLY, CDR2 FYNNEI. With 3 bases clipped from V and 2 bases from J, the junction kept 7 bases outside the gene matches. CDR3 length equals 16 residues. The CDR3 region is CASSDEAGGGNQPQHF. The DNA of the CDR3 is TGTGCCAGCAGTGATGAGGCAGGGGGGGGCAATCAGCCCCAGCATTTT.

The CDR3 protein is CASSPTNKLGGPQHF. CDR3 coding DNA: TGTGCCAGTAGTCCAACCAACAAGTTGGGAGGGCCCCAGCATTTT. The chain joins TRBV19 to TRBJ1-5, with unresolved D. Looked up from germline, CDR1 is LNHDA and CDR2 is SQIVND (reference sequence). V lost 5 bases and J 9 bases, leaving 20 bases between the germline ends. The CDR3 sequence is 15 residues long.

The gene calls are TRBV19 and TRBJ1-2; the match to TRBD1 covers 7 bases. CDR3 length: 14 amino acids. V dropped 5 bases and J dropped 6; count of bases not matched to a gene: 9. CDR1 and CDR2 (germline): LNHDA, SQIVND (reference sequence). The CDR3 loop reads CASSDRALPHGYTF. CDR3 nucleotides: TGTGCCAGTAGTGACAGGGCCCTTCCCCATGGCTACACCTTC.

This clone was counted a single time. The chain joins TRBV11-2 to TRBJ1-1; no reliable D call. The CDR3 has 13 amino acids. Deletions cut 1 base from V and 11 bases from J, with 14 bases between. Germline CDR1 reads SGHAT; CDR2 reads FQNNGV. The CDR3: CASSLGDGFGAFF. CDR3 nucleotides: TGTGCCAGCAGCTTAGGGGATGGGTTTGGGGCTTTCTTT. The entire variable domain, with the rest obtained from reference TRBV11-2 and TRBJ1-1, is as follows: EAGVAQSPRYKIIEKRQSVAFWCNPISGHATLYWYQQILGQGPKLLIQFQNNGVVDDSQLPKDRFSAERLKGVDSTLKIQPAKLEDSAVYLCASSLGDGFGAFFGQGTRLTVV.

V is TRBV13 and J is TRBJ2-3; D is undetermined. The germline CDR1 and CDR2 sequences are PRHDT and FYEKMQ (reference sequence). The CDR3 runs to 14 residues. V lost 3 bases to trimming and J lost 0 bases, with 7 bases between them. The CDR3 sequence is CASSFRRSTDTQYF. DNA of the CDR3: TGTGCCAGCAGCTTCAGAAGGAGCACAGATACGCAGTATTTT.

The chain combines TRBV9 with TRBJ2-2; 10 nucleotides match TRBD1. Germline assignment: CDR1 SGDLS and CDR2 YYNGEE. The CDR3 totals 18 residues. V was pared by 2 bases and J by 0 bases, with 7 bases of the junction left unmatched. CDR3 region: CASSVPQTGGTNTGELFF. In nucleotides, the CDR3 is TGTGCCAGCAGCGTTCCTCAGACAGGGGGCACGAACACCGGGGAGCTGTTTTTT.